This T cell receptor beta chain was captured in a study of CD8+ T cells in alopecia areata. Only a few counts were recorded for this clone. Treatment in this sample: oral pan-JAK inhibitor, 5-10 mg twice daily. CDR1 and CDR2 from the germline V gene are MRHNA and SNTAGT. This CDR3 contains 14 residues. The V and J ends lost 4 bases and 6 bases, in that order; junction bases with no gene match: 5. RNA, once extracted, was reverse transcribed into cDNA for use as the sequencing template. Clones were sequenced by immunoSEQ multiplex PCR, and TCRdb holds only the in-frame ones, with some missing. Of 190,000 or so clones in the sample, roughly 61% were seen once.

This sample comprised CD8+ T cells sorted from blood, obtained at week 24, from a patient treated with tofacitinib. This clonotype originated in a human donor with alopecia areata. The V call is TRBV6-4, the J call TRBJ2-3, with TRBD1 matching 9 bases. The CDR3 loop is CASSGTGGADTQYF. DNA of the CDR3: TGTGCCAGCAGTGGTACAGGGGGCGCGGATACGCAGTATTTT.